This T cell receptor beta chain was sequenced for a study of shared clonotypes between healthy human individuals. Libraries were prepared by immunoSEQ multiplex PCR; TCRdb keeps only in-frame clonotypes and omits some of them. Among about 340,000 clones, 70% to 75% were seen once, and the ten largest hold 10%. The CDR3 has 15 residues. Trimming removed 0 bases at V and 3 bases at J, with 12 bases between. Germline CDR1 reads LGHNA; CDR2 reads YNFKEQ. The genes are TRBV4-2 and TRBJ2-7, with TRBD1 as a possible D gene (6 bases). This receptor was taken from a man aged 25 to 40 in good health. Specimen: memory CD4+ T cells sorted from blood. Subset noted: CD45RA-negative fraction. The CDR3 DNA reads TGTGCCAGCAGCCAAGATATCGGACAGAACTACGAGCAGTACTTC. Translated: CASSQDIGQNYEQYF.